These 24 T cell receptor beta chains were all obtained from the same sample, sequenced in a study of beta chain features in type 1 diabetes. All of the isolated RNA was reverse transcribed, so expressed TCRB transcripts were sequenced. Some clones are missing from TCRdb's copy, which holds only in-frame ones; the method was immunoSEQ multiplex PCR. The sample yields approximately 470,000 clones, 30% seen once. The sequenced sample was naive CD4+ T cells from blood. The receptors shown here come from a man younger than 35 in good health.

V gene TRBV30 combines with J gene TRBJ2-1; TRBD2 aligns across 9 bases. The J segment lost 1 base and the V segment lost 0 bases, leaving 1 base of the junction unmatched. Germline values: CDR1 GTSNPN, CDR2 SVGIG (reference sequence). CDR3 length: 15 amino acids. Written as DNA, the CDR3 is TGTGCCTGGAGTGTTGGACTAGCGTCCTACAATGAGCAGTTCTTC. Its translation is CAWSVGLASYNEQFF.

This clone was seen only a few times. Other DNA sequences in the sample encode the same CDR3. J is TRBJ1-4 and V is TRBV29-1; D call uncertain. Trimming shortened V by 0 bases and J by 5 bases, and 7 bases separated the two germline ends. The CDR3 loop spans 13 amino acids. The germline CDR1 and CDR2 sequences are SQVTM and ANQGSEA. CDR3 DNA: TGCAGCGTTGAAGACAGCGCGAATGAAAAACTGTTTTTT. It yields the protein CSVEDSANEKLFF.

In its sample, this clone was seen a few times. This sequence joins TRBV27 and TRBJ2-5, with 9 bases that match TRBD1. After removal of 9 bases from V and 6 bases from J, the junction contained 11 bases not matched to a gene. Germline CDR1 and CDR2: MNHEY and SMNVEV (reference sequence). This CDR3 has 14 amino acids. For the CDR3, the DNA is TGTGCCAGTTCTCCCGTCGGACAGGGGAAGACCCAGTACTTC. Amino acids: CASSPVGQGKTQYF.

The chain has TRBV5-4 and TRBJ2-3; D uncertain. CDR1 and CDR2 from the germline V gene are SGHNT and YYREEE (reference sequence). The CDR3 runs to 14 residues. Trimming left V 1 base short and J 2 bases short, with 8 bases between. This chain's CDR3 is CASSLSSVTDTQYF. As DNA, the CDR3 is TGTGCCAGCAGCTTGAGCAGCGTCACAGATACGCAGTATTTT.

The chain has TRBV19 and TRBJ2-6, with 8 positions matching TRBD1. Per the germline V gene, CDR1 is LNHDA and CDR2 is SQIVND (reference sequence). This CDR3 has 15 residues. Trimming at V came to 6 bases and at J to 4 bases, leaving 5 bases not matched to a gene. This CDR3 reads CASSGTGEGANVLTF. As DNA, the CDR3 is TGTGCCAGTAGCGGGACAGGAGAAGGGGCCAACGTCCTGACTTTC.

V and J are TRBV7-3 and TRBJ2-1; D remains ambiguous. Between the trimmed V and J ends, which lost 4 bases and 2 bases, there was a span of 9 bases. This CDR3 has 14 amino acids. In germline, CDR1 is SGHTA, CDR2 FQGTGA. The DNA of the CDR3 is TGTGCCAGCAGCTCGGCGAGCGCCTACAATGAGCAGTTCTTC. This codes for CASSSASAYNEQFF. The complete variable domain, with remaining parts taken from reference TRBV7-3 and TRBJ2-1, reads GAGVSQTPSNKVTEKGKYVELRCDPISGHTALYWYRQSLGQGPEFLIYFQGTGAADDSGLPNDRFFAVRPEGSVSTLKIQRTERGDSAVYLCASSSASAYNEQFFGPGTRLTVL.

In its sample, this clone was seen a few times. The chain couples TRBV9 to TRBJ2-5; 10 bases agree with TRBD2. V lost 6 bases and J lost 4; bases outside the gene matches: 6. The CDR3 is made up of 14 amino acids. CDR1 and CDR2 from the germline V gene are SGDLS and YYNGEE. CDR3 sequence reads: CASNLAGGAETQYF. CDR3 DNA sequence: TGTGCCAGCAACTTAGCGGGAGGCGCAGAGACCCAGTACTTC.

The chain has TRBV11-2 and TRBJ2-7; 7 bases match TRBD1. Germline CDR1 is SGHAT and CDR2 is FQNNGV. The CDR3 contains 14 residues. The V and J ends lost 9 bases and 2 bases, in that order; junction bases with no gene match: 10. CDR3: CARSPRDRAYEQYF. DNA for the CDR3: TGTGCCAGATCCCCCCGGGACAGAGCCTACGAGCAGTACTTC.

Comment on this clone: The sample carries other DNA sequences with the same CDR3. The chain uses TRBV29-1 and TRBJ2-5, with D perhaps TRBD2 (6 bases). The CDR3 spans 12 residues. The V end was cut by 5 bases, the J end by 3 bases, with 10 bases between. From germline, CDR1 is SQVTM and CDR2 ANQGSEA. In nucleotides, the CDR3 is TGCAGCGTTCTAACGGGGGAAGAGACCCAGTACTTC. Its protein product is CSVLTGEETQYF.

The chain recombines TRBV28 with TRBJ2-1; weak D call: TRBD2 (8 bases). There are 15 residues in the CDR3. Trimming pared 7 bases from V and 4 bases from J, leaving 17 bases between. Germline V gene lookup returns CDR1 MDHEN and CDR2 SYDVKM. The CDR3 DNA sequence: TGTGCCAGCACCGCCGGGAGGGGGCTGTACAATGAGCAGTTCTTC. Its translation: CASTAGRGLYNEQFF.

The CDR3 sequence is CAISEVSGELFF. DNA for the CDR3: TGTGCCATCAGTGAGGTATCCGGGGAGCTGTTTTTT. The chain carries TRBV10-3 and TRBJ2-2, with D uncertain. Per germline, CDR1 ENHRY and CDR2 SYGVKD. The CDR3 runs 12 residues. The V end was cut by 2 bases, the J end by 6 bases, with 4 bases between.

This clone was detected only a few times. This chain connects TRBV5-1 to TRBJ2-3, with D perhaps matching TRBD2 (6 bases). V lost 4 bases, J lost 4 bases, and 13 bases lay in between. Germline lookup yields CDR1 SGHRS and CDR2 YFSETQ. This CDR3 contains 14 residues. The CDR3 nucleotides are TGCGCCAGCAGCCCCGGGAGTCGGGCAGATACGCAGTATTTT. This encodes CASSPGSRADTQYF.

The genes are TRBV7-3 and TRBJ2-1; D remains ambiguous. CDR1 SGHTA and CDR2 FQGTGA come from the germline V gene. The CDR3 has 13 residues. Trimming took 5 bases from V and 10 from J, leaving 15 bases between them. This chain's CDR3 is CASSPGSRMEQFF. For the CDR3, the DNA is TGTGCCAGCAGCCCCGGCTCTAGAATGGAGCAGTTCTTC.

This chain connects TRBV20-1 to TRBJ2-3; D uncertain. The CDR3 sequence is 11 residues long. CDR1 is DFQATT and CDR2 is SNEGSKA in the germline V gene (reference sequence). Trimming removed 5 bases from V and 5 bases from J, with 8 bases in between. The CDR3 bases are TGCAGTGCTCCAGTGGGAGATACGCAGTATTTT. The encoded protein is CSAPVGDTQYF.

The V gene is TRBV6-6, the J gene TRBJ2-7; 9 bases map to TRBD2. The CDR3 has 15 amino acids. Per germline, CDR1 MNHNY and CDR2 SVGAGI (reference sequence). J gave up 3 bases and V 2 bases, and 5 bases lay outside the gene matches. The CDR3, as DNA: TGTGCCAGCAGTTACCGCCTAGCGGGATACTACGAGCAGTACTTC. This sequence encodes CASSYRLAGYYEQYF.

This clone was detected a few times. This chain connects TRBV7-2 to TRBJ1-4; 12 bases are shared with TRBD1. The V gene's germline CDR1 is SGHTA and CDR2 FQGNSA. The J segment lost 4 bases and the V segment lost 3 bases, leaving 3 bases of the junction unmatched. This CDR3 comprises 16 residues. Here the CDR3 DNA reads TGTGCCAGCAGCTTGGGACAGGGGGCTCTTAATGAAAAACTGTTTTTT. The encoded protein is CASSLGQGALNEKLFF.

This clone was observed a few times. This chain links TRBV9 with TRBJ1-2; D gene uncertain. Trimming stripped 3 bases from V and 7 bases from J, with 10 bases between. Per germline, CDR1 SGDLS and CDR2 YYNGEE. The CDR3 length is 12 residues. In DNA, the CDR3 is TGTGCCAGCAGCGAATATGGAGGTGGCTACACCTTC. It translates to CASSEYGGGYTF.

This clone appeared a few times. The CDR3, as DNA: TGCGCCAGCAGCTTGGAGAGGTCGGTAGGCACTGAAGCTTTCTTT. It is translated as CASSLERSVGTEAFF. The chain combines TRBV5-1 with TRBJ1-1; no definite D call. The germline V gene has CDR1 SGHRS and CDR2 YFSETQ. This CDR3 has 15 amino acids. Trimming removed 0 bases from V and 4 bases from J, with 13 bases in between.

This chain's CDR3 is CASSLYRSRYENIQYF. The CDR3 DNA reads TGTGCCAGCAGCCTCTACCGGTCCCGGTATGAAAACATTCAGTACTTC. V and J are TRBV27 and TRBJ2-4; D remains ambiguous. The CDR3 has 16 amino acids. From germline, CDR1 is MNHEY and CDR2 SMNVEV (reference sequence). V lost 6 bases to trimming and J lost 5 bases, with 20 bases between them.

The J gene is TRBJ2-2, the V gene TRBV28; D assignment may be TRBD1 or TRBD2 (5 bases each). V was trimmed by 6 bases and J by 2 bases, leaving 16 bases between them. CDR1 and CDR2 (germline): MDHEN, SYDVKM. This CDR3 contains 16 residues. The CDR3, as DNA: TGTGCCAGCAGCTCGCAACCGGGACGCAACACCGGGGAGCTGTTTTTT. It translates to CASSSQPGRNTGELFF.

The CDR3 sequence is CSAKTGGFQETQYF. In DNA, the CDR3 is TGCAGCGCAAAGACAGGGGGCTTCCAAGAGACCCAGTACTTC. This sequence joins TRBV29-1 and TRBJ2-5; 10 bases fit TRBD1. Germline CDR1 is SQVTM and CDR2 is ANQGSEA. Germline trimming cut 7 bases from V and 1 base from J; bases unmatched to any gene: 6. This CDR3 is 14 amino acids long.

This clone appeared a few times. This chain joins TRBV5-1 and TRBJ2-3; D is perhaps TRBD1 (6 bases). The CDR3 is made up of 14 amino acids. Germline V gene sequence: CDR1 SGHRS, CDR2 YFSETQ. Trimming stripped 4 bases from V and 0 bases from J, with 9 bases between. Written as DNA, the CDR3 is TGCGCCAGCAGCAGGACAGCTAGCACAGATACGCAGTATTTT. Protein: CASSRTASTDTQYF.

This clone has a handful of counts. The J gene is TRBJ1-2, the V gene TRBV7-2, with a possible D match to TRBD1 (6 bases). The CDR3 is 14 residues long. CDR1 SGHTA and CDR2 FQGNSA come from the germline V gene. With 5 bases removed from V and 4 bases from J, the gap between germline ends came to 14 bases. CDR3 coding DNA: TGTGCCAGCAGCCCCGGACAGTCGGTCTATGGCTACACCTTC. It specifies CASSPGQSVYGYTF.

CDR3 DNA: TGTGCCAGCAGCCAAGGGCGGAACTCCTACGAGCAGTACTTC. It codes for CASSQGRNSYEQYF. The rearrangement uses TRBV4-2 and TRBJ2-7; D is unclear. The CDR3 totals 14 residues. Germline CDR1 reads LGHNA; CDR2 reads YNFKEQ. V gave up 1 base and J gave up 0 bases, with 7 bases separating them.